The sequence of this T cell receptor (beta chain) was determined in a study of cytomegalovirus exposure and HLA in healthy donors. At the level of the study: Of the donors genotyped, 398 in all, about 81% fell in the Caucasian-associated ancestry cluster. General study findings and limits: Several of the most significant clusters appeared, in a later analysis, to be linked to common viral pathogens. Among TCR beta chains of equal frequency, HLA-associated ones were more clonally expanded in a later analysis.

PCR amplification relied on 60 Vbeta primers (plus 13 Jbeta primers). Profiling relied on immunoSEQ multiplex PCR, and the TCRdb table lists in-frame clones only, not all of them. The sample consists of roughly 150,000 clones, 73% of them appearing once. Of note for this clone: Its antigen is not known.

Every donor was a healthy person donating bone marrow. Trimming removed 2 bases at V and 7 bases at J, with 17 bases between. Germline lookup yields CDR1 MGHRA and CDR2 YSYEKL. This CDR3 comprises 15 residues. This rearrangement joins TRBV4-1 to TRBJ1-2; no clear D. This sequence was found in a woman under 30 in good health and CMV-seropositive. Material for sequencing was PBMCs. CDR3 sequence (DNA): TGCGCCAGCAGCCAACCACAGTGGGAGGAGGGTGGCTACACCTTC. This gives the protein CASSQPQWEEGGYTF.